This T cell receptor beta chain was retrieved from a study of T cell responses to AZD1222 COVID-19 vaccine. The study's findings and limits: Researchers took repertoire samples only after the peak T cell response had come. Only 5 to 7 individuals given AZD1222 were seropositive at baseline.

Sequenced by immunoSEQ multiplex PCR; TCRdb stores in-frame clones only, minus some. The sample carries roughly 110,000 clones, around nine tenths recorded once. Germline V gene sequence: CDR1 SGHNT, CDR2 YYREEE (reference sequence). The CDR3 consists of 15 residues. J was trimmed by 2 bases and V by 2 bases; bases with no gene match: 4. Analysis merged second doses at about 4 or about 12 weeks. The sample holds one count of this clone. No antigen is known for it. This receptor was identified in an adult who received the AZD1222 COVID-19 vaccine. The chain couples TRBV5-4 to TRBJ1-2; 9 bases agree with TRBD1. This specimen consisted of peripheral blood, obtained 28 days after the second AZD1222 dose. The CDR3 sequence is CASSFEGTGNYGYTF. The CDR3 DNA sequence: TGTGCCAGCAGCTTCGAAGGGACAGGGAACTATGGCTACACCTTC.